This T cell receptor (beta chain) comes out of a study of blood T cells in healthy people across ages. This clonotype came up a few times. Next came a second PCR, run for about 6 to 12 cycles, which used a sample-barcoded 5' primer along with a J-beta primer mix. One entry per CDR3 protein, called by TCRdb with MiXCR from the 5' RACE reads. Of about 510,000 distinct CDR3 sequences listed, about 25% are singletons. The same specimen was also included in a second study, on T cells of mothers and their children. That source adds: The effect of thymic selection on TCR recombination output is similar between related and unrelated pairs.

Input material: blood. The clonotype was recovered from a boy aged 2 to 10 in good health.

The CDR3 loop is CASSFGIGLRAYEQYF. The DNA for the CDR3 is TGTGCCAGCAGCTTCGGTATTGGACTGCGGGCCTACGAGCAGTACTTC. This chain joins TRBV7-8 and TRBJ2-5; D perhaps matches TRBD2 (5 bases). Gene TRBJ2-7 matches the end of the DNA better, so the J call may be wrong. CDR3 length: 16 amino acids. Germline loops: CDR1 SGHVS, CDR2 FQNEAQ.